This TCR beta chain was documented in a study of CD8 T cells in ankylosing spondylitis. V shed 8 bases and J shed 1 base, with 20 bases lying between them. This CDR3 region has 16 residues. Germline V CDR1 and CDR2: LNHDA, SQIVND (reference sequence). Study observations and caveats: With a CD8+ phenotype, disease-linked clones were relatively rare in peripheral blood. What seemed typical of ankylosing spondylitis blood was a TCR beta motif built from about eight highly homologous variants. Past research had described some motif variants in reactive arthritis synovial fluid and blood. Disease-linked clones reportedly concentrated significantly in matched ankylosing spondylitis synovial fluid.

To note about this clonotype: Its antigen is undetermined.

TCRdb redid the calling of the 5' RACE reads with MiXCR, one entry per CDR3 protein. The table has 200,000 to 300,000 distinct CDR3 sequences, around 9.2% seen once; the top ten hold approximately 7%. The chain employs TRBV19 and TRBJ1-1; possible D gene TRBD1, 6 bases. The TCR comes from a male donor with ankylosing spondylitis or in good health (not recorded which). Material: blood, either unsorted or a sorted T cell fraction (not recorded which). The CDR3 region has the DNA TGTGCCAGTGCCCTCCAGTTTGACAGGCCGAACACTGAAGCTTTCTTT. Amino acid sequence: CASALQFDRPNTEAFF.